This passage covers 14 T cell receptor beta chains from one sample sequenced in a study of T cell responses to AZD1222 COVID-19 vaccine. Only in-frame clones appear in the TCRdb table, and some are missing; sequencing was by immunoSEQ multiplex PCR. The sample holds 160,000 or so clones; roughly 94% are singletons and the top ten take roughly 4.3%. Specimen: peripheral blood, collected on day 0 of MenACWY control vaccination. These receptors originate from an adult in good health.

The rearrangement links TRBV6-5 to TRBJ1-1, with D hard to call. The CDR3 consists of 13 residues. Trimming removed 5 bases at V and 3 bases at J, with 10 bases between. Germline V gene data show CDR1 as MNHEY and CDR2 as SVGAGI. The CDR3 loop reads CASSRKEYTEAFF. CDR3 bases: TGTGCCAGCAGTCGCAAGGAGTACACTGAAGCTTTCTTT.

CDR3 sequence reads: CASSRDREGQPQHF. Written as DNA, the CDR3 is TGTGCCAGCAGCCGCGACAGGGAGGGTCAGCCCCAGCATTTT. V usage is TRBV7-9 and J usage is TRBJ1-5, with 7 positions matching TRBD1. The CDR3 has 14 residues. The V gene end was trimmed by 5 bases and the J gene end by 6 bases; junction bases not matched to a gene: 7. The germline V gene encodes CDR1 SEHNR and CDR2 FQNEAQ (reference sequence).

The chain combines TRBV7-6 with TRBJ2-1, with 14 positions matching TRBD2. Germline assignment: CDR1 SGHVS and CDR2 FNYEAQ. The CDR3 is made up of 18 amino acids. After removal of 3 bases from V and 8 bases from J, the junction contained 12 bases not matched to a gene. The CDR3 loop is CASSFPTSGRATRDEQFF. As DNA, the CDR3 is TGTGCCAGCAGCTTCCCGACTAGCGGGAGGGCCACTAGAGATGAGCAGTTCTTC.

This clone was seen just once. The chain is built from TRBV27 and TRBJ1-5; D remains unclear. Germline-derived CDR1 and CDR2 are MNHEY and SMNVEV (reference sequence). V was clipped by 2 bases and J by 5 bases, with 7 bases between them. The CDR3 runs 13 residues. Here the CDR3 reads CASSLRVYQPQHF. The CDR3 DNA is TGTGCCAGCAGTTTAAGGGTGTATCAGCCCCAGCATTTT.

The chain uses TRBV7-8 and TRBJ2-1, with 12 bases that match TRBD2. V was clipped by 1 base and J by 9 bases; unmatched bases: 10. The CDR3 totals 17 residues. The germline V gene encodes CDR1 SGHVS and CDR2 FQNEAQ. In DNA, the CDR3 is TGTGCCAGCAGCTTAGGTTCTTCGACTAGCGGGAGTATTGAGCAGTTCTTC. Amino acids: CASSLGSSTSGSIEQFF.

The count of this clone is one. The chain uses TRBV19 and TRBJ2-2; D assignment may be TRBD1 or TRBD2 (5 bases each). This CDR3 spans 15 amino acids. CDR1 LNHDA and CDR2 SQIVND come from the germline V gene (reference sequence). V was cut by 6 bases and J by 4 bases, with 15 bases left in between. DNA for the CDR3: TGTGCCAGTAGCCCGGGGCTATACGGCACCGGGGAGCTGTTTTTT. This gives the protein CASSPGLYGTGELFF.

This clone was seen just once. This chain joins TRBV10-3 and TRBJ1-2, with 8 nucleotides matching TRBD1. The V and J ends lost 5 bases and 3 bases, in that order; junction bases with no gene match: 8. The CDR3 contains 15 residues. Germline CDR1 reads ENHRY; CDR2 reads SYGVKD. The CDR3 DNA sequence: TGTGCCATCAGTAAAACAGGGGGTTCGGACTATGGCTACACCTTC. Encoded protein: CAISKTGGSDYGYTF.

The rearrangement links TRBV4-3 to TRBJ2-2; possibly TRBD2 for D (6 bases). Germline CDR1 is LGHNA and CDR2 is YSLEER. CDR3 length: 12 amino acids. Trimming left V 8 bases short and J 6 bases short, with 10 bases between. The CDR3 region is CASQGEAGELFF. CDR3 nucleotide sequence: TGCGCCAGCCAAGGGGAGGCCGGGGAGCTGTTTTTT.

The rearrangement joins TRBV28 to TRBJ1-1, with D possibly matching TRBD1 (5 bases). CDR1 is MDHEN and CDR2 is SYDVKM in the germline V gene. CDR3 size: 15 residues. V was pared by 3 bases and J by 3 bases, with 14 bases between. The CDR3 loop reads CASSFRGLVDTEAFF. CDR3 DNA: TGTGCCAGCAGTTTCCGGGGGTTAGTCGACACTGAAGCTTTCTTT. The complete variable domain, with remaining parts taken from reference TRBV28 and TRBJ1-1, reads DVKVTQSSRYLVKRTGEKVFLECVQDMDHENMFWYRQDPGLGLRLIYFSYDVKMKEKGDIPEGYSVSREKKERFSLILESASTNQTSMYLCASSFRGLVDTEAFFGQGTRLTVV.

In its sample, this clone was seen once. The V and J genes are TRBV7-2 and TRBJ1-2; possible D gene TRBD1, 5 bases. Germline CDR1 is SGHTA and CDR2 is FQGNSA. This CDR3 is built from 14 residues. V was pared by 5 bases and J by 8 bases, with 18 bases between. CDR3 region: CASSPDNTWGGYTF. The CDR3 DNA reads as TGTGCCAGCAGCCCAGATAACACGTGGGGGGGCTACACCTTC.

The gene calls are TRBV6-6 and TRBJ1-5; D unresolved. Germline assignment: CDR1 MNHNY and CDR2 SVGAGI (reference sequence). Trimming removed 3 bases at V and 3 bases at J, with 12 bases between. The CDR3 spans 15 residues. This chain's CDR3 is CASSYGPQSNQPQHF. The DNA of the CDR3 is TGTGCCAGCAGTTATGGACCCCAATCCAATCAGCCCCAGCATTTT.

This clone has just a few counts. The chain has TRBV5-4 and TRBJ1-1; perhaps TRBD1 as D (5 bases). Germline CDR1 is SGHNT and CDR2 is YYREEE (reference sequence). V lost 10 bases and J lost 7, with 20 bases in between. This CDR3 spans 13 amino acids. CDR3 sequence reads: CAVLRDPQHEAFF. The CDR3 DNA reads as TGTGCCGTCCTCCGGGACCCCCAACATGAAGCTTTCTTT.

The rearrangement links TRBV20-1 to TRBJ1-1, with D unresolved. CDR3 length: 10 residues. Trimming pared 6 bases from V and 6 bases from J, leaving 8 bases between. Germline CDR1 is DFQATT and CDR2 is SNEGSKA (reference sequence). CDR3 nucleotide sequence: TGCAGTGCCATAGCCCCTGAAGCTTTCTTT. Translated, it gives CSAIAPEAFF.

This CDR3 is CASSLSPAPTGELFF. Written as DNA, the CDR3 is TGTGCCAGCAGCTTATCCCCAGCGCCGACCGGGGAGCTGTTTTTT. The gene calls are TRBV7-2 and TRBJ2-2, with no clear D. Trimming pared 2 bases from V and 5 bases from J, leaving 12 bases between. The CDR3 sequence is 15 residues long. Germline V gives CDR1 SGHTA, CDR2 FQGNSA.